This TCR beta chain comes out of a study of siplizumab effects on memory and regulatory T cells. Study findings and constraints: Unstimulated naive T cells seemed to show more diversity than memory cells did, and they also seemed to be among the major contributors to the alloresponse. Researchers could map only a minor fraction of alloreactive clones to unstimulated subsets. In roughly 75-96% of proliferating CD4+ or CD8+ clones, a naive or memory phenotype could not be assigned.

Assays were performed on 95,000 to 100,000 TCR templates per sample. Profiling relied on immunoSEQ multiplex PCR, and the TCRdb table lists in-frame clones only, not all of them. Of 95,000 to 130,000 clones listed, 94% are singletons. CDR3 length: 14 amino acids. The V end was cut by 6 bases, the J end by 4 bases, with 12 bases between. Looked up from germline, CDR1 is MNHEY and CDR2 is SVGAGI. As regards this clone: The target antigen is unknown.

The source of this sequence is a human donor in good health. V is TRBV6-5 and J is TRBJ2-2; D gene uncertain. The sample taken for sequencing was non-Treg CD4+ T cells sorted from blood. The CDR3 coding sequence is TGTGCCAGCAGGGATCGCCCGGGCACCGGGGAGCTGTTTTTT. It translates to CASRDRPGTGELFF.